This record covers a single T cell receptor (beta chain). The CDR3 sequence is 15 residues long. The germline V gene has CDR1 SGHRS and CDR2 YFSETQ. V was shortened by 1 base and J by 4 bases, with 13 bases between the two germline ends. Method: immunoSEQ multiplex PCR; TCRdb's copy keeps in-frame clones and lacks some. The sample records some 40,000 clones, 65% to 90% being singletons. The source of the sample is a study of blood T cell repertoires in COVID-19. Study-wide context: The United States, Italy and Spain supplied acute and convalescent COVID-19 samples.

This sequence was found in a man aged 40-49 years with active COVID-19. The chain carries TRBV5-1 and TRBJ2-3; possibly TRBD2 for D (6 bases). Source material: peripheral blood. CDR3 protein: CASSLLQGGADTQYF. CDR3 nucleotides: TGCGCCAGCAGCTTGTTGCAGGGCGGGGCAGATACGCAGTATTTT.